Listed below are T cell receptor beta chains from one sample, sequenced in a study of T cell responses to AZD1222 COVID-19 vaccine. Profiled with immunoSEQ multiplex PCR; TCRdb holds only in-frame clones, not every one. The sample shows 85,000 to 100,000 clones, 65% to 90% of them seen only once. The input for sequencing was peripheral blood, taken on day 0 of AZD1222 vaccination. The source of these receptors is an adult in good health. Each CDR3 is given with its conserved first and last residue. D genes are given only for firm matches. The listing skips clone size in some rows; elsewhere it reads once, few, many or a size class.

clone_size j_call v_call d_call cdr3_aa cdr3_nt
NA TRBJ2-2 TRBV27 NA CASTRAARTGELFF TGTGCCAGCACCCGGGCGGCCCGCACCGGGGAGCTGTTTTTT
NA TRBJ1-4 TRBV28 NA CASSLAVNEKLFF TGTGCCAGCAGTTTAGCAGTTAATGAAAAACTGTTTTTT
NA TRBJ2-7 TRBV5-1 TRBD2 CASSRSLPGLAGGEQYF TGCGCCAGCAGCCGGAGCCTACCGGGACTAGCGGGAGGGGAGCAGTACTTC
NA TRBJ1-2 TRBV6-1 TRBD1 CASSVPRGDNLNYGYTF TGTGCCAGCAGTGTCCCCAGGGGGGACAACCTCAACTATGGCTACACCTTC
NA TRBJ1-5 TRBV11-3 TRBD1 CASSLVGTGARSNQPQHF TGTGCCAGCAGCTTAGTTGGCACAGGGGCTAGGAGCAATCAGCCCCAGCATTTT
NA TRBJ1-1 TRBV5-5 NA CASSPMGSEAFF TGTGCCAGCAGCCCTATGGGGTCAGAAGCTTTCTTT
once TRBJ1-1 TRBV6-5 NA CASSSRVLNTEAFF TGTGCCAGCAGTTCCAGGGTCCTGAACACTGAAGCTTTCTTT
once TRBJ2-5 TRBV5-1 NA CASSSHGGLETQYF TGCGCCAGCAGCTCCCATGGGGGGCTAGAGACCCAGTACTTC
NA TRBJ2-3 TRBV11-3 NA CASSPPHTDTQYF TGTGCCAGCAGCCCGCCACACACAGATACGCAGTATTTT
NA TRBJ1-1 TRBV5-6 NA CASSLLGRNTEAFF TGTGCCAGCAGCTTGCTGGGGCGGAACACTGAAGCTTTCTTT
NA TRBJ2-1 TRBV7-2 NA CASSVSGASYNEQFF TGTGCCAGCAGCGTCTCCGGGGCCTCCTACAATGAGCAGTTCTTC
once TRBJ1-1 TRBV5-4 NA CASSLVGVRTEAFF TGTGCCAGCAGCTTGGTGGGTGTACGCACTGAAGCTTTCTTT
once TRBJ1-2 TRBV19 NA CASSIDRSSYGYTF TGTGCCAGTAGTATAGATCGATCCTCCTATGGCTACACCTTC
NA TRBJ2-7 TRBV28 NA CASSFRGLEQYF TGTGCCAGCAGCTTCCGGGGGCTCGAGCAGTACTTC
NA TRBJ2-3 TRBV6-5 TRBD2 CASSYSWTSGDTQYF TGTGCCAGCAGTTACTCGTGGACTAGCGGAGATACGCAGTATTTT
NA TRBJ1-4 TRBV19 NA CASRDPGSIPEKLFF TGTGCCAGTAGGGATCCAGGGTCCATCCCTGAAAAACTGTTTTTT
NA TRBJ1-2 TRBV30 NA CAWSPRGDYGYTF TGTGCCTGGAGTCCCCGGGGGGACTATGGCTACACCTTC
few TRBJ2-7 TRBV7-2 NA CASSASGSSYEQYF TGTGCCAGCAGCGCCTCGGGGAGCTCCTACGAGCAGTACTTC
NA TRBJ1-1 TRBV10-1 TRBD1 CASSEGGTGKSEAFF TGCGCCAGCAGTGAGGGCGGGACAGGGAAATCTGAAGCTTTCTTT
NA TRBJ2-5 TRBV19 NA CASSQGYQETQYF TGTGCCAGTAGCCAGGGGTACCAAGAGACCCAGTACTTC
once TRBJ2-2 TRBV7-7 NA CASSPGRFAGELFF TGTGCTAGCAGTCCCGGACGGTTCGCCGGGGAGCTGTTTTTT
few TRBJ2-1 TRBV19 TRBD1 CASGTGIGNEQFF TGTGCCAGCGGGACAGGGATTGGGAATGAGCAGTTCTTC
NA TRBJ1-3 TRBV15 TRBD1 CATSRDKGGAGNTIYF TGTGCCACCAGCAGAGATAAAGGGGGCGCCGGGAACACCATATATTTT
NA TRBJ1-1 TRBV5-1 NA CAEEAYTEAFF TGCGCCGAGGAAGCGTACACTGAAGCTTTCTTT
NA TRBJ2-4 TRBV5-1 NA CASSANGANIQYF TGCGCCAGCAGTGCAAACGGGGCAAACATTCAGTACTTC
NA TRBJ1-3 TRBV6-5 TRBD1 CASSQYGTGGNTIYF TGTGCCAGCAGTCAATACGGGACAGGGGGAAACACCATATATTTT
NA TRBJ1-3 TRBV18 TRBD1 CASSPRTGGLGNTIYF TGTGCCAGCTCACCGAGGACAGGGGGCCTCGGAAACACCATATATTTT
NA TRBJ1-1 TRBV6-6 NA CASSSRANTEAFF TGTGCCAGCAGTTCTCGGGCTAACACTGAAGCTTTCTTT
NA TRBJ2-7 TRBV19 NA CASSNRAASSYEQYF TGTGCCAGTAGCAATAGGGCGGCTTCATCCTACGAGCAGTACTTC
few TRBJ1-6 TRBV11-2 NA CASSLVDSPLHF TGTGCCAGCAGCTTAGTGGATTCACCCCTCCACTTT
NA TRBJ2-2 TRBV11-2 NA CASSSYTMNTGELFF TGTGCCAGCAGCTCCTATACGATGAACACCGGGGAGCTGTTTTTT
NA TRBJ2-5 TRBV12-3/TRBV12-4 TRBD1 CASSYRGEETQYF TGTGCCAGCAGTTACAGGGGGGAAGAGACCCAGTACTTC
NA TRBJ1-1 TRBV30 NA CAWSDGNTEAFF TGTGCCTGGAGTGATGGGAACACTGAAGCTTTCTTT
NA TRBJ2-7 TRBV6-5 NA CASSYGAGSSYEQYF TGTGCCAGCAGTTACGGGGCGGGGAGCTCCTACGAGCAGTACTTC
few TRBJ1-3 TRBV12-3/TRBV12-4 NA CASIGREGNTIYF TGTGCCAGCATCGGGAGGGAGGGAAACACCATATATTTT
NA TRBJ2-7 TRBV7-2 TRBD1 CASSWDRGKVEQYF TGTGCCAGCAGCTGGGACAGGGGGAAAGTCGAGCAGTACTTC
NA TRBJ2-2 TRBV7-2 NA CASSLDGNTGELFF TGTGCCAGCAGCTTAGATGGAAACACCGGGGAGCTGTTTTTT
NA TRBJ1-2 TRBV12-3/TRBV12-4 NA CASSPDKNYGYTF TGTGCCAGCAGTCCCGACAAGAACTATGGCTACACCTTC
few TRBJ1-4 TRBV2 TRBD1 CASSDRSGQPNEKLFF TGTGCCAGCAGTGACCGCTCGGGACAGCCGAATGAAAAACTGTTTTTT
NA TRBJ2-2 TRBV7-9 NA CASSSLGVFTGELFF TGTGCCAGCAGCTCCCTTGGAGTTTTCACCGGGGAGCTGTTTTTT
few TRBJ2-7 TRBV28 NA CASSLNRGEQYF TGTGCCAGCAGTTTAAACCGGGGGGAGCAGTACTTC
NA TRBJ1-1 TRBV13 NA CASSPGGLGRNTEAFF TGTGCCAGCAGCCCCGGAGGTCTGGGACGGAACACTGAAGCTTTCTTT
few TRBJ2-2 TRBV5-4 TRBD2 CASSLFLLADTNTGELFF TGTGCCAGCAGTCTCTTCTTACTAGCGGACACGAACACCGGGGAGCTGTTTTTT
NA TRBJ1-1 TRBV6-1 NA CASSERRGLGDTEAFF TGTGCCAGCAGTGAAAGGCGGGGGTTAGGTGACACTGAAGCTTTCTTT
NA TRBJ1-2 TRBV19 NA CASSIASDNYGYTF TGTGCCAGTAGTATTGCGTCAGATAACTATGGCTACACCTTC
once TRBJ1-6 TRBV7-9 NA CASSSDTHNSPLHF TGTGCCAGCAGCTCTGACACCCATAATTCACCCCTCCACTTT